These 27 T cell receptor beta chains were sequenced from one sample in a study of cytomegalovirus exposure and HLA in healthy donors. A multiplex PCR was run with 60 Vbeta primers and 13 Jbeta primers. Produced via immunoSEQ multiplex PCR; TCRdb's table is partial and in-frame only. This sample has roughly 100,000 clones, with over 9.5% found just once. What was sequenced was PBMCs. These receptors came from a man aged 40-55 years in good health and CMV-seropositive.

The chain employs TRBV11-2 and TRBJ1-1; unclear D gene. Germline loops: CDR1 SGHAT, CDR2 FQNNGV. The CDR3 is made up of 13 amino acids. V was clipped by 5 bases and J by 3 bases, with 10 bases between them. The CDR3 reads CASSTQRDTEAFF. For the CDR3, the DNA is TGTGCCAGCAGCACACAGAGGGACACTGAAGCTTTCTTT.

This clone was counted between two and nine times. The chain combines TRBV28 with TRBJ2-1, with TRBD2 matching over 12 bases. V dropped 6 bases and J dropped 4; count of bases not matched to a gene: 4. Germline lookup yields CDR1 MDHEN and CDR2 SYDVKM. This CDR3 has 15 residues. The CDR3 coding sequence is TGTGCCAGCAGCAGACTAGCGGGAGCTTACAATGAGCAGTTCTTC. It specifies CASSRLAGAYNEQFF. The complete variable domain, with remaining parts taken from reference TRBV28 and TRBJ2-1, reads DVKVTQSSRYLVKRTGEKVFLECVQDMDHENMFWYRQDPGLGLRLIYFSYDVKMKEKGDIPEGYSVSREKKERFSLILESASTNQTSMYLCASSRLAGAYNEQFFGPGTRLTVL.

This clone was seen more than once but under ten times. The chain uses TRBV29-1 and TRBJ1-3; D not certain. Germline CDR1 and CDR2: SQVTM and ANQGSEA. The CDR3 runs to 16 residues. V was cut by 0 bases and J by 0 bases, with 12 bases left in between. The CDR3: CSVEDGMPSSGNTIYF. In DNA, the CDR3 is TGCAGCGTTGAAGATGGCATGCCTAGCTCTGGAAACACCATATATTTT.

The V and J genes are TRBV18 and TRBJ1-1; D not resolved. Between the trimmed V and J ends, which lost 3 bases and 7 bases, there was a span of 12 bases. CDR1 is KGHSH, CDR2 LQKENI, per germline. The CDR3 consists of 13 residues. CDR3 region: CASSPWAAHEAFF. The CDR3 DNA follows: TGTGCCAGCTCACCGTGGGCAGCACATGAAGCTTTCTTT.

In this sample, this clone turned up a few times. Other DNA sequences in this sample translate to the same CDR3. The chain employs TRBV6-5 and TRBJ1-2; D gene uncertain. V was pared by 4 bases and J by 8 bases, with 11 bases between. Germline-derived CDR1 and CDR2 are MNHEY and SVGAGI. This CDR3 has 12 amino acids. CDR3 region: CASSLNREGYTF. The CDR3 coding sequence is TGTGCCAGCAGTTTAAACCGGGAGGGCTACACCTTC.

The gene calls are TRBV19 and TRBJ2-3; D possibly corresponds to TRBD2 (7 bases). The CDR3 runs 14 residues. Germline V gene sequence: CDR1 LNHDA, CDR2 SQIVND (reference sequence). The germline V and J ends were trimmed by 7 bases and 5 bases, with 16 bases remaining between them. This CDR3 reads CASKKGGGEDTQYF. The DNA for the CDR3 is TGTGCCAGTAAGAAGGGAGGGGGAGAAGATACGCAGTATTTT.

This clone was observed a few times. The J gene is TRBJ1-1, the V gene TRBV7-2; no definite D call. The CDR3 totals 13 residues. Deletions cut 5 bases from V and 0 bases from J, with 7 bases between. The V gene's germline CDR1 is SGHTA and CDR2 FQGNSA. CDR3 sequence: CASSLFMNTEAFF. The CDR3 nucleotides read TGTGCCAGCAGCCTCTTTATGAACACTGAAGCTTTCTTT.

This clone occurred a few times. The chain recombines TRBV7-9 with TRBJ2-3; 8 positions match TRBD2. The germline V gene has CDR1 SEHNR and CDR2 FQNEAQ (reference sequence). V was pared by 7 bases and J by 2 bases, with 8 bases of the junction left unmatched. The CDR3 runs 15 residues. The CDR3 DNA sequence: TGTGCCAGCACTCTTCTAGCGGGCAACACAGATACGCAGTATTTT. Residues: CASTLLAGNTDTQYF.

In this sample, this clone turned up a few times. This chain joins TRBV7-9 and TRBJ2-3, with 7 bases that match TRBD2. CDR3 length: 16 amino acids. Germline CDR1 is SEHNR and CDR2 is FQNEAQ (reference sequence). The V and J ends lost 1 base and 1 base, in that order; junction bases with no gene match: 5. The CDR3 DNA follows: TGTGCCAGCAGCTTAGGACCGGGGGGTGGCACAGATACGCAGTATTTT. It encodes CASSLGPGGGTDTQYF.

This clone was seen a handful of times. The chain couples TRBV18 to TRBJ1-2; no clear D. This CDR3 has 12 amino acids. Germline-derived CDR1 and CDR2 are KGHSH and LQKENI. Trimming removed 1 base from V and 8 bases from J, with 8 bases in between. The CDR3 bases are TGTGCCAGCTCACCACGCGGGCAGGGCTACACCTTC. As protein: CASSPRGQGYTF.

The J gene is TRBJ1-5, the V gene TRBV10-3; D possibly corresponds to TRBD1 (5 bases). Germline loops: CDR1 ENHRY, CDR2 SYGVKD. V was pared by 0 bases and J by 6 bases, with 12 bases between. The CDR3 runs 15 residues. The CDR3 coding sequence is TGTGCCATCAGTGAGTCTCCAGGGAGGCGTCAGCCCCAGCATTTT. This gives the protein CAISESPGRRQPQHF.

The sample holds a few counts of this clone. This chain joins TRBV15 and TRBJ1-3, with TRBD1 as a possible D gene (5 bases). The V end was cut by 0 bases, the J end by 0 bases, with 9 bases between. In germline, CDR1 is LNHNV, CDR2 YYDKDF (reference sequence). This CDR3 has 16 amino acids. The CDR3 DNA sequence: TGTGCCACCAGCAGAGATCCAGGGCTCTCTGGAAACACCATATATTTT. Translation gives CATSRDPGLSGNTIYF.

CDR3 residues: CASSLTTSGSHNEQFF. The CDR3 bases are TGTGCCAGCAGCTTAACCACTAGCGGGAGCCACAATGAGCAGTTCTTC. The chain carries TRBV7-9 and TRBJ2-1, with 11 nucleotides matching TRBD2. V gave up 2 bases and J gave up 5 bases; unmatched junction bases: 5. From germline, CDR1 is SEHNR and CDR2 FQNEAQ (reference sequence). CDR3 length: 16 residues.

The chain uses TRBV9 and TRBJ2-7, with TRBD2 identical over 8 bases. The V gene end was trimmed by 3 bases and the J gene end by 5 bases; junction bases not matched to a gene: 10. The germline V gene encodes CDR1 SGDLS and CDR2 YYNGEE. CDR3 length: 15 residues. CDR3 in amino acids: CASSAGGGAIHEQYF. The CDR3 coding sequence is TGTGCCAGCAGCGCGGGAGGGGGGGCTATCCACGAGCAGTACTTC. Based on the CDR3 plus reference TRBV9 and TRBJ2-7, the full variable domain is DSGVTQTPKHLITATGQRVTLRCSPRSGDLSVYWYQQSLDQGLQFLIQYYNGEERAKGNILERFSAQQFPDLHSELNLSSLELGDSALYFCASSAGGGAIHEQYFGPGTRLTVT.

The chain's CDR3 is CASSFSTGGRHTGELFF. CDR3 DNA: TGTGCCAGCAGCTTCTCAACAGGGGGCCGACACACCGGGGAGCTGTTTTTT. The rearrangement links TRBV7-9 to TRBJ2-2; 9 nucleotides agree with TRBD1. The germline gives CDR1 SEHNR, CDR2 FQNEAQ (reference sequence). V lost 3 bases to trimming and J lost 3 bases; unmatched junction nucleotides: 8. The CDR3 is made up of 17 amino acids.

V usage is TRBV2 and J usage is TRBJ2-5, with D perhaps TRBD1 (7 bases). This CDR3 is 15 amino acids long. Trimming pared 4 bases from V and 4 bases from J, leaving 16 bases between. Germline loops: CDR1 SNHLY, CDR2 FYNNEI. The CDR3 sequence: CASSAAAGGSETQYF. In DNA, the CDR3 is TGTGCCAGCAGTGCTGCGGCAGGGGGGTCAGAGACCCAGTACTTC.

As to this clone: This specimen includes other DNA sequences encoding the same CDR3. DNA for the CDR3: TGTGCCAGCAGCTCCGGGACTAGCGGATACAATGAGCAGTTCTTC. It yields the protein CASSSGTSGYNEQFF. The chain is built from TRBV7-2 and TRBJ2-1; 11 bases map to TRBD2. This CDR3 is 15 amino acids long. Germline V gene sequence: CDR1 SGHTA, CDR2 FQGNSA. With 4 bases clipped from V and 4 bases from J, the junction kept 3 bases outside the gene matches. The full variable domain, its missing parts supplied by reference TRBV7-2 and TRBJ2-1, is GAGVSQSPSNKVTEKGKDVELRCDPISGHTALYWYRQSLGQGLEFLIYFQGNSAPDKSGLPSDRFSAERTGGSVSTLTIQRTQQEDSAVYLCASSSGTSGYNEQFFGPGTRLTVL.

This clone showed up just a few times. The rearrangement links TRBV19 to TRBJ1-5, with 8 bases that match TRBD1. Germline trimming cut 5 bases from V and 3 bases from J; bases unmatched to any gene: 6. In germline, CDR1 is LNHDA, CDR2 SQIVND (reference sequence). CDR3 size: 15 residues. CDR3 protein: CASSLQGELNQPQHF. In DNA form, the CDR3 reads TGTGCCAGTAGTCTACAGGGGGAACTCAATCAGCCCCAGCATTTT. Combining the CDR3 with reference TRBV19 and TRBJ1-5 gives the whole variable domain DGGITQSPKYLFRKEGQNVTLSCEQNLNHDAMYWYRQDPGQGLRLIYYSQIVNDFQKGDIAEGYSVSREKKESFPLTVTSAQKNPTAFYLCASSLQGELNQPQHFGDGTRLSIL.

This clone came up a few times. The rearrangement links TRBV4-1 to TRBJ2-3; 7 nucleotides match TRBD2. Germline-derived CDR1 and CDR2 are MGHRA and YSYEKL. V lost 1 base to trimming and J lost 8 bases; unmatched junction nucleotides: 15. The CDR3 runs 17 residues. In DNA, the CDR3 is TGCGCCAGCAGCCAAGGCCCTACCGGGGGGAGTAATGCTACGCAGTATTTT. It encodes CASSQGPTGGSNATQYF.

This clone has only a few counts. This CDR3 reads CASSQVEVGLYEQYF. CDR3 DNA: TGCGCCAGCAGCCAAGTGGAGGTAGGCCTCTACGAGCAGTACTTC. The genes are TRBV4-1 and TRBJ2-7; D possibly corresponds to TRBD2 (5 bases). The germline gives CDR1 MGHRA, CDR2 YSYEKL. The CDR3 totals 15 residues. V was pared by 1 base and J by 3 bases, with 13 bases between.

This clone was seen more than once but under ten times. The chain uses TRBV4-1 and TRBJ2-7; possible D gene TRBD1, 5 bases. Germline loops: CDR1 MGHRA, CDR2 YSYEKL. Trimming cost V 3 bases and J 3 bases, with 12 bases left between them. The CDR3 totals 14 residues. The CDR3 sequence: CASSHLDDSYEQYF. CDR3 bases: TGCGCCAGCAGCCACCTGGACGACAGCTACGAGCAGTACTTC.

The chain joins TRBV7-9 to TRBJ1-2; TRBD1 is a possible D gene (5 bases). Trimming left V 1 base short and J 2 bases short, with 5 bases between. The length of the CDR3 is 13 residues. Germline assignment: CDR1 SEHNR and CDR2 FQNEAQ (reference sequence). Here the CDR3 reads CASSLEGNYGYTF. In nucleotides, the CDR3 is TGTGCCAGCAGCTTAGAGGGGAACTATGGCTACACCTTC.

This chain links TRBV19 with TRBJ1-5; 9 nucleotides line up with TRBD1. The CDR3 consists of 18 residues. Germline CDR1 LNHDA, CDR2 SQIVND (reference sequence). V dropped 2 bases and J dropped 4; count of bases not matched to a gene: 12. CDR3 loop: CASSIRAGQGGSNQPQHF. CDR3 coding DNA: TGTGCCAGTAGTATAAGGGCGGGACAGGGAGGCTCTAATCAGCCCCAGCATTTT.

This chain links TRBV5-6 with TRBJ1-6; weak D call: TRBD1 (6 bases). Germline-derived CDR1 and CDR2 are SGHDT and YYEEEE. This CDR3 comprises 14 residues. V shed 4 bases and J shed 7 bases, with 12 bases lying between them. As DNA, the CDR3 is TGTGCCAGCAGCCAACAGGGTTGGAATTCACCCCTCCACTTT. It translates to CASSQQGWNSPLHF.

This clone has more than one count but fewer than ten. V is TRBV2 and J is TRBJ1-5; 9 bases agree with TRBD1. From germline, CDR1 is SNHLY and CDR2 FYNNEI. This CDR3 has 16 amino acids. V shed 7 bases, J shed 0 bases, and the junction held 7 bases outside the gene matches. CDR3 bases: TGTGCCAGCAACAGGGGGCCTTTTAATAGCAATCAGCCCCAGCATTTT. Protein sequence: CASNRGPFNSNQPQHF. Supplemented by reference TRBV2 and TRBJ1-5, the full variable domain reads EPEVTQTPSHQVTQMGQEVILRCVPISNHLYFYWYRQILGQKVEFLVSFYNNEISEKSEIFDDQFSVERPDGSNFTLKIRSTKLEDSAMYFCASNRGPFNSNQPQHFGDGTRLSIL.

This clone was seen only a few times. J is TRBJ2-7 and V is TRBV25-1; tentative D call: TRBD2 (6 bases). The V end lost 0 bases, the J end lost 6 bases, and 9 bases lay between the germline ends. The germline V gene has CDR1 MGHDK and CDR2 SYGVNS. The CDR3 runs to 13 residues. This chain's CDR3 is CASSEYGGLEQYF. The CDR3 nucleotides read TGTGCCAGCAGTGAATACGGAGGGCTCGAGCAGTACTTC.

This clone was found a few times. The chain uses TRBV4-2 and TRBJ1-1; 7 bases line up with TRBD1. CDR3 length: 13 residues. The V and J ends lost 4 bases and 7 bases, in that order; junction bases with no gene match: 6. Germline V gives CDR1 LGHNA, CDR2 YNFKEQ. The CDR3 DNA reads TGTGCCAGCAGCCCAGGGGGACAAGTTGAAGCTTTCTTT. This gives the protein CASSPGGQVEAFF.